Below, 6 T cell receptor beta chains from the same sample are listed, as sequenced in a study of response to subunit inactivated influenza vaccine. TCRdb used MiXCR to reprocess the RT-PCR reads, holding one entry per CDR3 protein. This sample has about 520,000 distinct CDR3 sequences, with approximately 11% found just once. The sequenced sample was PBMCs from blood, obtained about 40 days after vaccination. All receptors derive from a man aged 45-65 years who received an inactivated influenza vaccine.

Ten or more counts support this clonotype. The CDR3 coding sequence is TGCAGCGTTGTTTCGTCGGGCGGGGAGCTGTTTTTT. It codes for CSVVSSGGELFF. The V call is TRBV29-1, the J call TRBJ2-2; unclear D gene. Germline V lookup: CDR1 SQVTM, CDR2 ANQGSEA. The length of the CDR3 is 12 residues. V gave up 4 bases and J gave up 7 bases, with 10 bases separating them.

V gene TRBV12-3 or TRBV12-4 combines with J gene TRBJ1-6; D is possibly TRBD1 (5 bases). Trimming cost V 6 bases and J 12 bases, with 12 bases left between them. The CDR3 loop spans 12 amino acids. CDR3 in amino acids: CASSRPGEPLHF. CDR3 nucleotides: TGTGCCAGCAGCCGGCCGGGGGAACCCCTCCACTTT.

This clonotype was seen ten or more times. V is TRBV15 and J is TRBJ2-7; D gene unclear. Germline assignment: CDR1 LNHNV and CDR2 YYDKDF (reference sequence). Between the trimmed V and J ends, which lost 0 bases and 3 bases, there was a span of 6 bases. CDR3 size: 13 residues. CDR3 loop: CATSRDFSYEQYF. The CDR3 region has the DNA TGTGCCACCAGCAGAGATTTCAGCTACGAGCAGTACTTC.

This clonotype has at least ten counts. Mismatch with germline at one junction end may stem from a read error. V is TRBV6-5 and J is TRBJ2-7; unclear D gene. CDR1 and CDR2 from the germline V gene are MNHEY and SVGAGI. CDR3 length equals 14 residues. CDR3 DNA: TGCGCCAGCAGCTATAGACCGAGCTCCTACGAGCAGTACTTC. Its protein product is CASSYRPSSYEQYF.

In this sample, this clonotype turned up a few times. V and J are TRBV6-2 or TRBV6-3 and TRBJ2-1, with TRBD2 identical over 8 bases. The CDR3 totals 13 residues. The junction had 8 bases not matched to a gene; V was cut back by 5 bases and J by 11 bases. Germline CDR1 reads MNHEY; CDR2 reads SVGEGT. The CDR3 here is CASSTGTRYQQFF. CDR3 DNA: TGTGCCAGCAGTACTGGGACTAGATACCAGCAGTTCTTC.

This clonotype turned up a few times. The chain joins TRBV28 to TRBJ1-1; 7 nucleotides align to TRBD1. The CDR3 contains 14 residues. V lost 6 bases to trimming and J lost 2 bases; unmatched junction nucleotides: 6. CDR1 is MDHEN, CDR2 SYDVKM, per germline. This CDR3 is CASRAGGSNTEAFF. CDR3 nucleotide sequence: TGTGCCAGCAGAGCAGGGGGTTCTAACACTGAAGCTTTCTTT.